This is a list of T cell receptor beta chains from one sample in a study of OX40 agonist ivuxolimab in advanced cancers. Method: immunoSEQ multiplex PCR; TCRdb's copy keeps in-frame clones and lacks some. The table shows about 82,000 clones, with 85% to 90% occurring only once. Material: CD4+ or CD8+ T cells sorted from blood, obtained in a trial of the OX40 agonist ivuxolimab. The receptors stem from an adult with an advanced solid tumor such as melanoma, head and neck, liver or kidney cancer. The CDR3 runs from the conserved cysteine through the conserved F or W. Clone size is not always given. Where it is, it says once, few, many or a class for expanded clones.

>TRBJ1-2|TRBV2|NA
CASSREINYGYTF
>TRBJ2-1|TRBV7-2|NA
CASSPGLAGVEQFF
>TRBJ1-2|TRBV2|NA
CASAPATRGSNYGYTF
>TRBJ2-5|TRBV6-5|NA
CASSYYGQVEETQYF
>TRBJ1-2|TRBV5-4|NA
CASSFNPNYGYTF
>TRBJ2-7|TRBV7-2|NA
CASSFHYEQYF
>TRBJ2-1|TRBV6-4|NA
CASSGTSGAYNEQFF
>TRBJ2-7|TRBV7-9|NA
CASSSPLGYEQYF
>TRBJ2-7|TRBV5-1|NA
CASSLAGLEPTYEQYF
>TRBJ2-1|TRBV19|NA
CASSMSGRAGNEQFF
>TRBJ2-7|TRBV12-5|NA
CASGLRDRPYEQYF
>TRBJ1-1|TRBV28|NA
CASSRTGRGMNTEAFF
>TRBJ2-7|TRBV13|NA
CASSSLAGPSYEQYF
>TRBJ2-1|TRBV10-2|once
CASSAGELNEQFF
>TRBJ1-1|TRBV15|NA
CATSREGTGGTEAFF
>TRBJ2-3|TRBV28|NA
CASFGVSTQYF
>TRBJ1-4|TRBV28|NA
CASSPPGAVHLTTNEKLFF
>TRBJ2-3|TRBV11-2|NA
CASSVVAGGGTDTQYF
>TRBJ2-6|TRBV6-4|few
CASSDSRSGANVLTF
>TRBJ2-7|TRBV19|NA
CASSRGRYEQYF
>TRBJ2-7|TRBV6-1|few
CASISNLGYEQYF
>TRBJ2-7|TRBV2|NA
CASSEGLAGNYEQYF